One sample yielded the 11 T cell receptor beta chains listed below, sequenced in a study of blood T cell repertoires in COVID-19 (dated by TCRdb to the early 2020s). Library preparation was by the immunoSEQ multiplex PCR assay. The source is immuneACCESS, and TCRdb retained only in-frame sequences with V and J called. Part of the clones is not carried over; for the studies checked, unresolved V genes explain less than half of this, and the remainder is unexplained. Within this sample are approximately 140,000 clones, with about nine tenths of them counted one time only. The ten biggest clones cover 3.5% to 4.5% of the sample. The sample consisted of PBMCs or T cells enriched from blood (not recorded which). The receptors shown here come from a woman between 35 and 50 years old who had been exposed to COVID-19.

This clone was seen only once. V and J are TRBV28 and TRBJ2-4, with D possibly being TRBD2 (6 bases). The CDR3 consists of 15 residues. V was shortened by 2 bases and J by 4 bases, with 12 bases between the two germline ends. CDR1 is MDHEN and CDR2 is SYDVKM in the germline V gene. CDR3 region: CASSLPTGVKNIQYF. DNA of the CDR3: TGTGCCAGCAGTTTACCGACGGGGGTAAAAAACATTCAGTACTTC.

The chain recombines TRBV10-3 with TRBJ2-7, with D possibly matching TRBD1 (6 bases). Deletions cut 7 bases from V and 5 bases from J, with 18 bases between. The CDR3 runs 14 residues. In germline, CDR1 is ENHRY, CDR2 SYGVKD. CDR3: CAIKTGDVVDEQYF. DNA for the CDR3: TGTGCCATCAAGACAGGTGATGTCGTGGACGAGCAGTACTTC.

The CDR3 DNA reads as TGTGCCAGCAGTGAAATCAGGGATAGCAATCAGCCCCAGCATTTT. Its translation is CASSEIRDSNQPQHF. This chain uses TRBV2 with TRBJ1-5; maybe TRBD1 (5 bases). The CDR3 covers 15 residues. V dropped 2 bases and J dropped 0 bases, with 8 bases sitting between them. Germline-derived CDR1 and CDR2 are SNHLY and FYNNEI.

The rearrangement joins TRBV4-3 to TRBJ2-1, with D unclear. Germline V gene data show CDR1 as LGHNA and CDR2 as YSLEER. Deletions cut 2 bases from V and 4 bases from J, with 6 bases between. CDR3 size: 13 residues. The DNA of the CDR3 is TGCGCCAGCAGCCAACAGGTGTACAATGAGCAGTTCTTC. Amino acids: CASSQQVYNEQFF.

CDR3 protein: CASSYPGLALAFEYF. The CDR3 DNA reads as TGTGCCAGCAGTTACCCGGGACTAGCGTTAGCGTTCGAGTACTTC. The rearrangement joins TRBV6-2 or TRBV6-3 to TRBJ2-7; TRBD2 aligns across 10 bases. Germline values: CDR1 MNHEY, CDR2 SVGEGT. The CDR3 has 15 amino acids. Trimming removed 2 bases from V and 11 bases from J; junction bases left unmatched: 12.

The chain carries TRBV5-4 and TRBJ2-3; D gene ambiguous. V shed 2 bases and J shed 3 bases, with 4 bases lying between them. The germline V gene encodes CDR1 SGHNT and CDR2 YYREEE (reference sequence). The length of the CDR3 is 12 residues. The CDR3 DNA reads TGTGCCAGCAGCTTACATACAGATACGCAGTATTTT. It translates to CASSLHTDTQYF.

The gene calls are TRBV19 and TRBJ2-7; TRBD1 aligns across 9 bases. The CDR3 loop spans 15 amino acids. After removal of 3 bases from V and 3 bases from J, the junction contained 6 bases not matched to a gene. CDR1 is LNHDA, CDR2 SQIVND, per germline (reference sequence). CDR3 residues: CASSIQQGASYEQYF. The CDR3, as DNA: TGTGCCAGTAGTATCCAACAGGGGGCGAGCTACGAGCAGTACTTC. The whole variable domain, filled in from reference TRBV19 and TRBJ2-7, reads DGGITQSPKYLFRKEGQNVTLSCEQNLNHDAMYWYRQDPGQGLRLIYYSQIVNDFQKGDIAEGYSVSREKKESFPLTVTSAQKNPTAFYLCASSIQQGASYEQYFGPGTRLTVT.

The chain is built from TRBV11-2 and TRBJ1-1; D unresolved. Germline V gives CDR1 SGHAT, CDR2 FQNNGV. The V gene lost 0 bases and the J gene lost 1 base, with 18 bases spanning the gap. The CDR3 consists of 18 residues. CDR3 sequence reads: CASSLDLFRRHRNTEAFF. In DNA form, the CDR3 reads TGTGCCAGCAGCTTAGATCTATTCCGCCGACACCGGAACACTGAAGCTTTCTTT. The variable domain in full, with the rest retrieved from reference TRBV11-2 and TRBJ1-1, is EAGVAQSPRYKIIEKRQSVAFWCNPISGHATLYWYQQILGQGPKLLIQFQNNGVVDDSQLPKDRFSAERLKGVDSTLKIQPAKLEDSAVYLCASSLDLFRRHRNTEAFFGQGTRLTVV.

V and J are TRBV7-9 and TRBJ2-7, with 7 bases lining up with TRBD1. Germline V gives CDR1 SEHNR, CDR2 FQNEAQ (reference sequence). This CDR3 has 15 residues. The J segment lost 4 bases and the V segment lost 1 base, leaving 7 bases of the junction unmatched. The CDR3 sequence is CASSLGSGGGYEQYF. CDR3 in DNA: TGTGCCAGCAGCTTAGGGTCAGGGGGTGGATACGAGCAGTACTTC.

This chain links TRBV2 with TRBJ1-2, with TRBD1 matching over 9 bases. This CDR3 region has 12 residues. The germline gives CDR1 SNHLY, CDR2 FYNNEI. V trimming: 7 bases; J trimming: 8 bases; junction bases outside the gene matches: 5. CDR3 region: CASKQGAVGYTF. In nucleotides, the CDR3 is TGTGCCAGCAAACAGGGGGCGGTCGGCTACACCTTC.

The CDR3 loop is CASSPRGGGELFF. The CDR3 DNA follows: TGTGCCAGCAGTCCCCGGGGGGGAGGGGAACTGTTTTTT. The chain joins TRBV27 to TRBJ1-4; TRBD1 is a possible D gene (5 bases). The CDR3 has 13 residues. From germline, CDR1 is MNHEY and CDR2 SMNVEV (reference sequence). The germline V and J ends were trimmed by 5 bases and 12 bases, with 16 bases remaining between them.